This TCR beta chain was identified during a study of vaccination and CD4 T cells after COVID-19. The study sequenced cultured CD4+ T cell DNA using the Oncomine TCR Beta short-read assay. TCRdb reprocessed the PCR reads via MiXCR and lists one record per CDR3 protein. The data contain about 13,000 distinct CDR3 sequences, 43% of them seen just once; the ten biggest clones take up approximately 15%. Sample treatment: roughly nine-day PBMC culture with coronavirus spike peptide pools or control peptides (ViraFEST assay). This clonotype was found a few times. Its target is not known. Germline CDR1 is MNHNS and CDR2 is SASEGT. The CDR3 covers 17 residues. Between the trimmed V and J ends, which lost 0 bases and 1 base, there was a span of 10 bases.

Sequencing input: cultured CD4+ T cells from blood. The TCR sequence derives from a human donor with COVID-19. The gene calls are TRBV6-1 and TRBJ2-6; no firm D call. The CDR3 is CASSEAPSSSGANVLTF. In nucleotides, the CDR3 is TGTGCCAGCAGTGAAGCCCCGAGCTCATCTGGGGCCAACGTCCTGACTTTC.